The following is a T cell receptor beta chain sequence with its context. The sample comes from a study of T cell changes during pregnancy in multiple sclerosis. Using immunoSEQ multiplex PCR, the repertoire was profiled, and TCRdb retains in-frame clones only, with some absent. The sample has around 42,000 clones, about 90% seen once. V dropped 3 bases and J dropped 3; count of bases not matched to a gene: 13. The CDR3 covers 17 residues. Germline V gene sequence: CDR1 SGHRS, CDR2 YFSETQ. The sequence was collected from a female donor in good health, enrolled as a control in a pregnancy study. The chain carries TRBV5-1 and TRBJ2-7; 9 bases match TRBD1. The source was CD4+ T cells from peripheral blood mononuclear cells, collected after pregnancy. CDR3 nucleotides: TGCGCCAGCAGCTCGTTACAACCGGGACAGGGACGCTACGAGCAGTACTTC. Amino acids: CASSSLQPGQGRYEQYF.